The rows below give T cell receptor beta chains drawn from one sample of a study of T-cell memory formation after mild COVID-19. MiXCR was run by TCRdb on the 5' RACE reads, yielding one entry per CDR3 protein. The table has roughly 240,000 distinct CDR3 sequences, 15% seen once. The sequencing input was PBMCs or a T cell subset sorted from them (not recorded which). These receptors all come from an adult woman who had mild COVID-19 (a few samples of this study predate the infection). Cell type and time point are not known. Each CDR3 is given with its conserved first and last residue. D genes are given only for firm matches. The size entry is marked missing in some rows and otherwise reads once, few, many or a size class.

TRBV7-2	TRBJ1-6	TRBD1	-	CASSPDRSSPLHF	TGTGCCAGCAGCCCGGACAGGAGTTCACCCCTCCACTTT
TRBV14	TRBJ2-7	TRBD2	-	CASSLRREGTFGEQYF	TGTGCCAGCAGCCTAAGGCGGGAGGGCACATTCGGCGAGCAGTACTTC
TRBV25-1	TRBJ2-3	-	-	CASSEFRGSSTDTQYF	TGTGCCAGCAGTGAGTTTCGGGGGTCAAGCACAGATACGCAGTATTTT
TRBV5-6	TRBJ1-1	-	-	CASSPYSLNTEAFF	TGTGCCAGCAGCCCATACAGCCTGAACACTGAAGCTTTCTTT
TRBV12-3/TRBV12-4	TRBJ1-5	TRBD1	-	CASSSGTGGDQPQHF	TGTGCCAGCAGCTCCGGGACAGGGGGGGATCAGCCCCAGCATTTT
TRBV7-3	TRBJ2-6	-	few	CASSLWAGSSGANVLTF	TGTGCCAGCAGCTTATGGGCGGGGAGCTCTGGGGCCAACGTCCTGACTTTC
TRBV5-1	TRBJ2-7	-	few	CASSFLTYEQYF	TGCGCCAGCAGCTTCCTCACCTACGAGCAGTACTTC
TRBV12-3/TRBV12-4	TRBJ1-5	-	-	CASSSRRSNQPQHF	TGTGCCAGCAGTTCCCGACGAAGCAATCAGCCCCAGCATTTT
TRBV12-3/TRBV12-4	TRBJ2-7	-	few	CASSLPPYQSRGQYF	TGTGCCAGCAGTTTACCCCCATATCAGTCTAGAGGGCAGTACTTC
TRBV12-3/TRBV12-4	TRBJ1-1	-	few	CASSLRTEAFF	TGTGCCAGCAGTTTACGAACTGAAGCTTTCTTT
TRBV6-6	TRBJ1-1	-	few	CASHREGNTEAFF	TGTGCCAGCCATAGGGAGGGGAACACTGAAGCTTTCTTT
TRBV7-2	TRBJ2-1	-	many	CASSSGHRSSYNEQFF	TGTGCCAGCAGCTCGGGACACCGGAGCTCCTACAATGAGCAGTTCTTC
TRBV7-2	TRBJ2-1	-	few	CASSLVVGVGYNEQFF	TGTGCCAGCAGCTTAGTGGTGGGAGTGGGCTACAATGAGCAGTTCTTC
TRBV4-1	TRBJ1-3	TRBD1	-	CASSQGQFFGNTIYF	TGCGCCAGCAGCCAGGGACAGTTCTTTGGAAACACCATATATTTT
TRBV20-1	TRBJ1-2	TRBD1	-	CSAPDRVVFYGYTF	TGCAGTGCCCCGGACAGGGTGGTTTTCTATGGCTACACCTTC
TRBV5-4	TRBJ2-5	-	few	CASSFNIGTETQYF	TGTGCCAGCAGCTTCAATATAGGGACGGAGACCCAGTACTTC
TRBV24-1	TRBJ1-4	-	-	CATSAGGVPNEKLFF	TGTGCCACCAGTGCCGGGGGGGTACCGAATGAAAAACTGTTTTTT
TRBV30	TRBJ2-3	-	few	CAWSVQDTDTQYF	TGTGCCTGGAGTGTCCAGGATACAGATACGCAGTATTTT
TRBV30	TRBJ2-1	-	-	CAWSVLRNNEQFF	TGTGCCTGGAGTGTCTTACGCAACAATGAGCAGTTCTTC
TRBV24-1	TRBJ1-1	-	many	CATSDPARGNTEAFF	TGTGCCACCAGTGATCCCGCTAGGGGGAACACTGAAGCTTTCTTT
TRBV4-1	TRBJ1-2	TRBD1	-	CASSQVPTGALYGYTF	TGCGCCAGCAGCCAAGTTCCGACAGGGGCCCTCTATGGCTACACCTTC
TRBV7-8	TRBJ1-5	TRBD1	few	CASSLEGQGINQPQHF	TGTGCCAGCAGCTTAGAGGGACAGGGGATCAATCAGCCCCAGCATTTT
TRBV19	TRBJ2-1	-	-	CATAPQSPAYNEQFF	TGTGCCACCGCCCCTCAGAGTCCAGCCTACAATGAGCAGTTCTTC
TRBV6-1	TRBJ1-5	-	many	CASSNRRATGQPQHF	TGTGCCAGCAGTAATCGGAGGGCAACGGGTCAGCCCCAGCATTTT
TRBV19	TRBJ2-1	TRBD1	-	CASSPGTGGGNEQFF	TGTGCCAGTAGCCCCGGGACAGGGGGTGGCAATGAGCAGTTCTTC
TRBV18	TRBJ1-4	TRBD1	-	CASSQMNLQGVTEKLFF	TGTGCCAGCTCACAAATGAACCTACAGGGGGTTACGGAAAAACTGTTTTTT
TRBV12-3/TRBV12-4	TRBJ1-5	-	few	CASNFRGFQPQHF	TGTGCCAGCAACTTTAGGGGTTTTCAGCCCCAGCATTTT
TRBV5-1	TRBJ1-1	-	few	CASSWSSASGSYTEAFF	TGCGCCAGCAGCTGGTCGTCGGCTTCGGGATCATACACTGAAGCTTTCTTT
TRBV9	TRBJ1-2	-	-	CASSVERGSYGYTF	TGTGCCAGCAGCGTAGAACGGGGGAGTTATGGCTACACCTTC
TRBV16	TRBJ2-1	-	-	CASSPLGRYEQFF	TGTGCCAGCAGCCCCCTAGGAAGGTATGAGCAGTTCTTC
TRBV19	TRBJ2-1	-	-	CASSIGNLLASYNEQFF	TGTGCCAGTAGTATAGGTAACCTCCTAGCGAGTTACAATGAGCAGTTCTTC
TRBV6-5	TRBJ2-7	TRBD2	-	CASSYSSPGASGTPPEQYF	TGTGCCAGCAGTTACTCGTCCCCCGGGGCTAGCGGGACGCCACCAGAGCAGTACTTC
TRBV5-4	TRBJ2-1	-	few	CASSSRRSNEQFF	TGTGCCAGCAGCTCCAGACGGTCCAATGAGCAGTTCTTC
TRBV3-1	TRBJ2-5	TRBD2	-	CASSPKAGGWETQYF	TGTGCCAGCAGCCCGAAAGCGGGGGGCTGGGAGACCCAGTACTTC